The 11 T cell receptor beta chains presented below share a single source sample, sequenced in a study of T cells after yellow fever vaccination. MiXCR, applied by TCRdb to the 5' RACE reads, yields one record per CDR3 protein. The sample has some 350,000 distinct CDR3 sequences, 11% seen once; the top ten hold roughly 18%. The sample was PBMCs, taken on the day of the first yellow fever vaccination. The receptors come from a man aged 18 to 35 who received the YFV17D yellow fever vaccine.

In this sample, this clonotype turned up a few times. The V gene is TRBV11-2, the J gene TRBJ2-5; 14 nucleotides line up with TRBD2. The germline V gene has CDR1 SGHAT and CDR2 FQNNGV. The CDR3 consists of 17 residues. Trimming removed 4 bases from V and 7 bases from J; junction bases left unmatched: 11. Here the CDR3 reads CASSSGLAGAFLGTQYF. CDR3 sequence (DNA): TGTGCCAGCAGCTCGGGACTAGCGGGGGCCTTCTTGGGGACCCAGTACTTC.

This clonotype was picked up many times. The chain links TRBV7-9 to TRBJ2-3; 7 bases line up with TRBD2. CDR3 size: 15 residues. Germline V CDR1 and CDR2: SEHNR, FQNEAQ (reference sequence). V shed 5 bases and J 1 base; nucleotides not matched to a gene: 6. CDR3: CASSLGAGGTDTQYF. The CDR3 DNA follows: TGTGCCAGCAGCCTAGGTGCGGGGGGCACAGATACGCAGTATTTT.

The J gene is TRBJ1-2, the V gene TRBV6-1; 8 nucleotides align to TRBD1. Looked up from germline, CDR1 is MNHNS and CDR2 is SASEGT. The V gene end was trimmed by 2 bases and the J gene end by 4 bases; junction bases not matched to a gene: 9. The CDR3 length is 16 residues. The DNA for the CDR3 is TGTGCCAGCAGTGAATCCCAGGGGGCAGTGAGCTATGGCTACACCTTC. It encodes CASSESQGAVSYGYTF.

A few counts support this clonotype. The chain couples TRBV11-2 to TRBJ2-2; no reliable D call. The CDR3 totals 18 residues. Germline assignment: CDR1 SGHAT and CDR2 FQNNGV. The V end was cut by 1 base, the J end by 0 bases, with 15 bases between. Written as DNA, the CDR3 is TGTGCCAGCAGCTTAGTCGGTTCGGGCAGCCCGAACACCGGGGAGCTGTTTTTT. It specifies CASSLVGSGSPNTGELFF.

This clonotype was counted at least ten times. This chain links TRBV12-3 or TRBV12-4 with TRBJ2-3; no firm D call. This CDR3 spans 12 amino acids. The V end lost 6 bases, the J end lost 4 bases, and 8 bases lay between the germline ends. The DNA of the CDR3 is TGTGCCAGCAGGCGGCATGCAGATACGCAGTATTTT. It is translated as CASRRHADTQYF.

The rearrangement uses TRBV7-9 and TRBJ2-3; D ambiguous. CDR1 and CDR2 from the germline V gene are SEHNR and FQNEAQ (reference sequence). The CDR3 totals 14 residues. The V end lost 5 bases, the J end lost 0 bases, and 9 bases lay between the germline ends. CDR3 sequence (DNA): TGTGCCAGCAGCCCCCTGTGGAGCACAGATACGCAGTATTTT. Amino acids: CASSPLWSTDTQYF.

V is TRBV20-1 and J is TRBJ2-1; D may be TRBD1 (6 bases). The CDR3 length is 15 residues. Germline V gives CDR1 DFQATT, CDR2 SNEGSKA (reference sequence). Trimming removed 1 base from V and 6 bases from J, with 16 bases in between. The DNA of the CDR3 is TGCAGTGCTAGAGGCCAACAGGGATATTCCAATGAGCAGTTCTTC. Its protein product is CSARGQQGYSNEQFF.

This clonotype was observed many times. DNA of the CDR3: TGTGCCAGCAGCCCTCGGGAAGGGAGAACCGGGGAGCTGTTTTTT. Translating it yields CASSPREGRTGELFF. This chain links TRBV7-9 with TRBJ2-2; D might be TRBD2 (5 bases). The CDR3 has 15 residues. Germline V gives CDR1 SEHNR, CDR2 FQNEAQ (reference sequence). With 5 bases removed from V and 5 bases from J, the gap between germline ends came to 15 bases.

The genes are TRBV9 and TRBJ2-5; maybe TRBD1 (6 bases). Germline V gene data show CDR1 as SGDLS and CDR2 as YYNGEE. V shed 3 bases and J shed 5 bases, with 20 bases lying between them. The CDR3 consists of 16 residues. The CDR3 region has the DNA TGTGCCAGCAGCGGAAAGACAGGCACCTTAGGGGAGACCCAGTACTTC. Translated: CASSGKTGTLGETQYF.

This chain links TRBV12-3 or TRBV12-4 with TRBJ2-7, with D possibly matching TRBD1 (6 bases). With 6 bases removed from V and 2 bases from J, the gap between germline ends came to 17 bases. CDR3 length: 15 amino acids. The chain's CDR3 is CASSPGTSSTYEQYF. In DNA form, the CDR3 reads TGTGCCAGCAGCCCCGGGACATCCTCGACCTACGAGCAGTACTTC.

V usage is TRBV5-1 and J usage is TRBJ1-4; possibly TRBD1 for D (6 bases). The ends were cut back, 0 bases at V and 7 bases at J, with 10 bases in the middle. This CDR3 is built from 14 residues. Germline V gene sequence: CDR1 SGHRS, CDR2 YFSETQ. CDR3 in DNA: TGCGCCAGCAGCTTGGAGGCACAGGGTGAAAAACTGTTTTTT. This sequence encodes CASSLEAQGEKLFF.